The source of this T cell receptor beta chain is a study of blood T cell repertoires in COVID-19 (dated by TCRdb to 2018 to 2021). Some background on the complete study: Collaborator samples came from the United States, Italy and Spain and covered acute and convalescent phases of COVID-19. The prospective study material was composed of cDNA or gDNA derived from T cells, B-cell-depleted T cells, or PBMCs. The dataset comprised deeply sampled blood TCRbeta repertoires from subjects exposed to, actively infected with, or recovered from COVID-19. A freely available public database, intended as a resource for researchers studying the immune response to SARS-CoV-2, is where the repertoires were released. Samples came from the ongoing ImmuneRACE study (first 160 participants) plus 1,254 subjects from 6 global collaborators. Sample metadata almost always included a de-identified subject ID, COVID-19 status, age in years and sex. HLA class I and class II types, where available, came from metadata supplied by the sample provider rather than from assay-based typing.

On the study overall, not on this receptor specifically: The amount of clinical and demographic metadata varied by source and participant and was provided uncurated.

The collaborating institutions used their own protocols to collect whole blood in K2EDTA tubes. For TCRbeta analysis, collaborators shipped samples as frozen whole blood, isolated PBMCs, or DNA extracted from either of those sample types. Trimming takes 3 bases off V and 7 bases off J; junction bases not matched to a gene: 14. Inclusive of the bounding cysteine and phenylalanine, the CDR3 is 17 residues long. Kept here is only the CDR3 DNA, which spans 51 bases and is read in frame from base 1. From a lookup of the germline V gene (reference sequence), CDR1 and CDR2 are SEHNR and FQNEAQ. This clone turned up a few times. No cognate antigen has been identified for it. No quality values exist for individual bases; no much larger clone is one base distant. The immunoSEQ Assay, a bias-controlled multiplex PCR, was used to amplify TCRbeta CDR3 regions from genomic DNA. Turning to the authors' computational methods: The number of nucleated cells in each sample was estimated from the amplification of reference gene primers within the assay. To quantify the absolute abundance of each unique TCRbeta CDR3 rearrangement, sequence reads were collapsed and filtered. For each sample, productive Simpson clonality was calculated as the square root of Simpson's diversity index across productive rearrangements. The source is immuneACCESS, and TCRdb retained only in-frame sequences with V and J called. Part of the clones is not carried over; for the studies checked, unresolved V genes explain less than half of this, and the remainder is unexplained. That table is the source of V, J and clone size, and D and trimming were worked out from the DNA. This sample has 130,000 to 150,000 clones in its table, and 81% of those were observed once. The ten top clones hold 8.2% of the sample.

In this chain, TRBV7-9 is recombined with TRBJ2-7, with 11 bases in between that match TRBD2. This TCR was recovered from a human donor in a cohort sampled during active COVID-19. Sequenced material: peripheral blood. The CDR3 protein sequence reads: CASSLDALAGAAGEQYF. The nucleotides read TGTGCCAGCAGCTTGGATGCACTAGCGGGGGCTGCGGGGGAGCAGTACTTC.